Each of the 21 T cell receptor beta chains below was sequenced from the same sample in a study of blood T cell repertoires in COVID-19. Method: immunoSEQ multiplex PCR; TCRdb's copy keeps in-frame clones and lacks some. The profile covers approximately 260,000 clones, with approximately 84% appearing a single time and roughly 8.6% taken by the ten largest. The sample comprised peripheral blood. The receptors shown here come from a human donor in a cohort sampled during active COVID-19.

This clone was seen only once. This sequence joins TRBV10-3 and TRBJ2-7, with TRBD1 as a possible D gene (5 bases). From germline, CDR1 is ENHRY and CDR2 SYGVKD. The CDR3 loop spans 14 amino acids. Trimming removed 3 bases from V and 0 bases from J, with 9 bases in between. CDR3 loop: CAISEGRASYEQYF. The CDR3 bases are TGTGCCATCAGTGAAGGCAGGGCCTCCTACGAGCAGTACTTC.

The chain has TRBV28 and TRBJ2-1; D possibly corresponds to TRBD1 (6 bases). Germline V lookup: CDR1 MDHEN, CDR2 SYDVKM. The CDR3 extends over 14 amino acids. The V gene lost 5 bases and the J gene lost 12 bases, with 20 bases spanning the gap. The CDR3 spells CASSPETTGIGQFF. Here the CDR3 DNA reads TGTGCCAGCAGTCCGGAAACCACAGGGATTGGGCAGTTCTTC.

The chain recombines TRBV27 with TRBJ2-3; perhaps TRBD1 as D (6 bases). The CDR3 spans 15 residues. CDR1 is MNHEY and CDR2 is SMNVEV in the germline V gene (reference sequence). V shed 5 bases and J shed 1 base, with 13 bases lying between them. The CDR3 reads CASSPIGQRTDTQYF. CDR3 nucleotide sequence: TGTGCCAGCAGTCCCATAGGACAGCGCACAGATACGCAGTATTTT.

This chain links TRBV5-1 with TRBJ2-1, with D possibly TRBD2 on 6 matching bases. The CDR3 is made up of 16 amino acids. Germline assignment: CDR1 SGHRS and CDR2 YFSETQ. V was pared by 1 base and J by 5 bases, with 16 bases between. The CDR3 DNA reads TGCGCCAGCAGCTTGACTTTTGGTGGAGGGAACAATGAGCAGTTCTTC. This encodes CASSLTFGGGNNEQFF.

V and J are TRBV18 and TRBJ2-5; D perhaps matches TRBD2 (6 bases). The germline V gene encodes CDR1 KGHSH and CDR2 LQKENI. Trimming shortened V by 2 bases and J by 7 bases, and 17 bases separated the two germline ends. The CDR3 length is 15 residues. In DNA form, the CDR3 reads TGTGCCAGCTCACCAGCGTCGGATAATAGCGGGACCCAGTACTTC. It codes for CASSPASDNSGTQYF.

The genes are TRBV7-9 and TRBJ1-1, with D possibly TRBD1 on 5 matching bases. Trimming cost V 2 bases and J 1 base, with 5 bases left between them. This CDR3 spans 13 amino acids. From germline, CDR1 is SEHNR and CDR2 FQNEAQ (reference sequence). The CDR3 DNA is TGTGCCAGCAGCTTACAGGGGAACACTGAAGCTTTCTTT. Translated: CASSLQGNTEAFF.

Here the CDR3 reads CASSLAVAGGPGEQYF. The CDR3 DNA sequence: TGTGCCAGCAGCTTAGCAGTAGCGGGAGGGCCGGGGGAGCAGTACTTC. The chain has TRBV7-9 and TRBJ2-7, with TRBD2 matching 11 bases. The V segment lost 0 bases and the J segment 7 bases; nucleotides outside the gene matches: 8. The germline CDR1 and CDR2 sequences are SEHNR and FQNEAQ (reference sequence). The CDR3 runs to 16 residues.

With respect to this clone: Other DNA sequences in the sample encode the same CDR3. The chain joins TRBV2 to TRBJ2-7; unclear D gene. V was clipped by 0 bases and J by 9 bases, with 9 bases between them. There are 12 residues in the CDR3. CDR1 and CDR2 from the germline V gene are SNHLY and FYNNEI. CDR3 DNA sequence: TGTGCCAGCAGTGAAGCGCCCAGCGTGCAGTACTTC. Amino acids: CASSEAPSVQYF. The full variable domain, its missing parts supplied by reference TRBV2 and TRBJ2-7, is EPEVTQTPSHQVTQMGQEVILRCVPISNHLYFYWYRQILGQKVEFLVSFYNNEISEKSEIFDDQFSVERPDGSNFTLKIRSTKLEDSAMYFCASSEAPSVQYFGPGTRLTVT.

V usage is TRBV3-1 (or the pseudogene TRBV3-2) and J usage is TRBJ2-5; TRBD1 aligns across 8 bases. J gave up 4 bases and V 0 bases, and 16 bases lay outside the gene matches. This CDR3 has 19 residues. The germline gives CDR1 LGHDT, CDR2 YNNKEL (reference sequence). The CDR3 loop is CASSQDRSQGASPRETQYF. CDR3 bases: TGTGCCAGCAGCCAAGATCGTAGTCAGGGGGCGTCCCCTCGAGAGACCCAGTACTTC.

This clone has a handful of counts. The V call is TRBV12-5, the J call TRBJ2-1; D uncertain. The CDR3 contains 13 residues. Germline V gene lookup returns CDR1 LGHNT and CDR2 FRNRAP. Trimming pared 6 bases from V and 4 bases from J, leaving 10 bases between. The CDR3 here is CASGRTEYNEQFF. CDR3 in DNA: TGTGCTAGTGGACGTACAGAATACAATGAGCAGTTCTTC.

The J gene is TRBJ2-3, the V gene TRBV11-2; 8 bases agree with TRBD1. The V segment lost 1 base and the J segment 4 bases; nucleotides outside the gene matches: 4. CDR1 and CDR2 (germline): SGHAT, FQNNGV. The CDR3 totals 15 residues. The CDR3 region has the DNA TGTGCCAGCAGCTTAGGGGGACAGGAGGCAGATACGCAGTATTTT. Translated, it gives CASSLGGQEADTQYF.

The rearrangement joins TRBV15 to TRBJ2-2; D possibly corresponds to TRBD2 (6 bases). CDR1 and CDR2 (germline): LNHNV, YYDKDF (reference sequence). The CDR3 has 18 amino acids. Trimming shortened V by 0 bases and J by 2 bases, and 16 bases separated the two germline ends. The CDR3, as DNA: TGTGCCACCAGCAGAGATGGAGCAGGGAGGCCTAACACCGGGGAGCTGTTTTTT. Translating gives CATSRDGAGRPNTGELFF.

This rearrangement joins TRBV10-3 to TRBJ2-3; 11 positions agree with TRBD2. J was trimmed by 2 bases and V by 4 bases; bases with no gene match: 2. Looked up from germline, CDR1 is ENHRY and CDR2 is SYGVKD. The CDR3 loop spans 15 amino acids. The CDR3, as DNA: TGTGCCATCAGTGTGACTAGCGGGATCACAGATACGCAGTATTTT. Protein sequence: CAISVTSGITDTQYF.

Regarding this clone: A read error may produce the germline difference seen at one junction end. The chain has TRBV6-5 and TRBJ2-7; tentatively, D is TRBD1 (7 bases). Per the germline V gene, CDR1 is MNHEY and CDR2 is SVGAGI. This CDR3 is 14 amino acids long. The CDR3: CASSDSIRGVRIVF. In DNA, the CDR3 is TGTGCCAGCAGTGACTCGATCAGGGGGGTCAGGATCGTCTTC.

The gene calls are TRBV6-5 and TRBJ1-1, with 7 bases that match TRBD1. Germline V gene sequence: CDR1 MNHEY, CDR2 SVGAGI. Germline trimming cut 6 bases from V and 3 bases from J; bases unmatched to any gene: 4. This CDR3 contains 13 residues. DNA for the CDR3: TGTGCCAGCAGGGGGGGACAGTACACTGAAGCTTTCTTT. Protein product: CASRGGQYTEAFF.

The rearrangement uses TRBV2 and TRBJ1-5, with TRBD1 matching 8 bases. Germline CDR1 reads SNHLY; CDR2 reads FYNNEI. Losses at the gene ends were 7 bases for V and 6 bases for J; bases not matched to a gene: 8. The CDR3 runs 14 residues. The CDR3 here is CASNAGGRSQPQHF. CDR3 sequence (DNA): TGTGCCAGCAATGCAGGGGGCAGGAGTCAGCCCCAGCATTTT.

The CDR3 region is CASSGRDRGAHGYTF. Here the CDR3 DNA reads TGTGCCAGCAGCGGACGGGACAGAGGTGCTCATGGCTACACCTTC. J is TRBJ1-2 and V is TRBV4-2; 7 positions agree with TRBD1. Germline CDR1 reads LGHNA; CDR2 reads YNFKEQ. J gave up 6 bases and V 5 bases, and 12 bases lay outside the gene matches. The CDR3 is made up of 15 amino acids.

This chain joins TRBV13 and TRBJ2-3; D gene uncertain. Trimming cost V 3 bases and J 5 bases, with 3 bases left between them. The CDR3 is 11 amino acids. CDR1 and CDR2 (germline): PRHDT, FYEKMQ (reference sequence). CDR3 in DNA: TGTGCCAGCAGCTTTCGAGATACGCAGTATTTT. Translating gives CASSFRDTQYF.

This sequence joins TRBV9 and TRBJ2-7; 10 nucleotides match TRBD1. The CDR3 is made up of 14 amino acids. Germline CDR1 is SGDLS and CDR2 is YYNGEE. V shed 7 bases, J shed 5 bases, and the junction held 9 bases outside the gene matches. The CDR3 protein is CASGRGTGVDEQYF. CDR3 nucleotide sequence: TGTGCCAGCGGGAGGGGGACAGGGGTGGACGAGCAGTACTTC.

This clone was detected only a few times. The chain uses TRBV6-5 and TRBJ2-3; the match to TRBD2 covers 8 bases. The J segment lost 4 bases and the V segment lost 2 bases, leaving 8 bases of the junction unmatched. The CDR3 consists of 16 residues. CDR1 and CDR2 from the germline V gene are MNHEY and SVGAGI. The CDR3 protein is CASSYTFTSGPDTQYF. The CDR3 nucleotides are TGTGCCAGCAGTTACACTTTTACTAGCGGACCAGATACGCAGTATTTT.

The J gene is TRBJ1-5, the V gene TRBV25-1; D is uncertain. Germline lookup yields CDR1 MGHDK and CDR2 SYGVNS. CDR3 size: 12 residues. V lost 7 bases and J lost 8, with 12 bases in between. CDR3 amino acids: CASTSQSEPQHF. The CDR3 bases are TGTGCCAGCACTTCACAAAGTGAGCCCCAGCATTTT.